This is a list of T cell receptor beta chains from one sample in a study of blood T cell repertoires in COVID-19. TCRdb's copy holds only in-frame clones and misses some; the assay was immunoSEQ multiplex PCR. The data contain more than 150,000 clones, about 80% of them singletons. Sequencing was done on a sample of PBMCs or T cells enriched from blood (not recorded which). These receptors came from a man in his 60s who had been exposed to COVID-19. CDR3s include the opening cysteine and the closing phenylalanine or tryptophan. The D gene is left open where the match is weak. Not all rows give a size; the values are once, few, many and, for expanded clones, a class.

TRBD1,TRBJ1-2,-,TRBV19,TGTGCCAGTAGCAGGGACAGGGTCGGTGGCTACACCTTC,CASSRDRVGGYTF
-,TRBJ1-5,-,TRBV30,TGTGCCTGGAGTTTCAGGGGAGGGGAGCCCCAGCATTTT,CAWSFRGGEPQHF
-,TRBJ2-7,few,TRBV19,TGTGCCAGTAGTGCACCTAGGGGTGAGCAGTACTTC,CASSAPRGEQYF
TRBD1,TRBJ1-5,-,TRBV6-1,TGTGCCAGCAGTGGGGACAGGGGGCTCTCCTGGGGGCAGCCCCAGCATTTT,CASSGDRGLSWGQPQHF
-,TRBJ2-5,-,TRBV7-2,TGTGCCAGCAGTCGACCTACTAGGGGGCAAGAGACCCAGTACTTC,CASSRPTRGQETQYF
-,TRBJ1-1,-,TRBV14,TGTGCCAGCAGCTCAACTCCTGTTGAAGCTTTCTTT,CASSSTPVEAFF
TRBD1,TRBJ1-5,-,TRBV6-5,TGTGCCAGCGCCCAGGGGGTAAGCAATCAGCCCCAGCATTTT,CASAQGVSNQPQHF
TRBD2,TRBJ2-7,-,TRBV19,TGTGCCAGCAGTCCCGGGAGGCAGTGGAACTCCGAGCAGTACTTC,CASSPGRQWNSEQYF
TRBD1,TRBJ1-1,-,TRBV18,TGTGCCAGCTCACCCTTTGACAGGGCAATGAACACTGAAGCTTTCTTT,CASSPFDRAMNTEAFF
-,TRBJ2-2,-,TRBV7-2,TGTGCCAGCAGTTACAGAGATAACACCGGGGAGCTGTTTTTT,CASSYRDNTGELFF
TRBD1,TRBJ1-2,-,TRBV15,TGTGCCACCAGCAGAGACAGGGGGGTTAATGGCTACACCTTC,CATSRDRGVNGYTF
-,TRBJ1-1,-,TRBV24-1,TGTGCCACCAGTCTTCAGGGAAACACTGAAGCTTTCTTT,CATSLQGNTEAFF
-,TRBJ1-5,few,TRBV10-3,TGTGCCATCAGTGAGTCCACAGCCCGGGGTCAGCCCCAGCATTTT,CAISESTARGQPQHF
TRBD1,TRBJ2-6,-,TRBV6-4,TGTGCCAGCAGTGCGACCGGACAGGGGGCGGGTGGGGCCAACGTCCTGACTTTC,CASSATGQGAGGANVLTF
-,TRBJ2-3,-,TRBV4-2,TGTGCCAGCAGCCAAGATATGTCTACGCAGTATTTT,CASSQDMSTQYF
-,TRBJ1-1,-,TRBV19,TGTGCCAGTACCCCTGAAAGGGGGTCGGGCACTGAAGCTTTCTTT,CASTPERGSGTEAFF
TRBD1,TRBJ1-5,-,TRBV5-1,TGCGCCAGCAGCTTGGGGGACAGCCGAAATCAGCCCCAGCATTTT,CASSLGDSRNQPQHF
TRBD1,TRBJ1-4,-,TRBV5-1,TGCGCCAGCAGCCTCGAAGGGACAGCTAATGAAAAACTGTTTTTT,CASSLEGTANEKLFF
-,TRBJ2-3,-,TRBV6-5,TGTGCCAGCAGCAACACAGATACGCAGTATTTT,CASSNTDTQYF
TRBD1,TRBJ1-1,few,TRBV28,TGTGCCAGCAGTTTATGGGGACAGGCCAACACTGAAGCTTTCTTT,CASSLWGQANTEAFF
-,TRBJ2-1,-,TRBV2,TGTGCCAGCAGTGAACTAGGGGGTGGCTTGAGCGATGAGCAGTTCTTC,CASSELGGGLSDEQFF
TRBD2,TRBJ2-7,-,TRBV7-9,TGTGCCAGCAGCTTACTACCGGCGGGAGGGCCCTACGAGCAGTACTTC,CASSLLPAGGPYEQYF
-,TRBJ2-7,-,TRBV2,TGTGCCAGCAGGCCGGGACAACTCTCCTACGAGCAGTACTTC,CASRPGQLSYEQYF
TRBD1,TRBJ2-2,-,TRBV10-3,TGTGCCATCAGTTCTCCCGGGACAGGGACCGGGGAGCTGTTTTTT,CAISSPGTGTGELFF
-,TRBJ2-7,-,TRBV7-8,TGTGCCAGCAGCCGTATGGGTGACAGCTCCTACGAGCAGTACTTC,CASSRMGDSSYEQYF
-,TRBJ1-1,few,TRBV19,TGTGCCAGTAGTATCATTCAGGGGCTGGGGACTGAAGCTTTCTTT,CASSIIQGLGTEAFF
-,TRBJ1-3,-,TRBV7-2,TGTGCCGCCGGAGAGAACACCATATATTTT,CAAGENTIYF